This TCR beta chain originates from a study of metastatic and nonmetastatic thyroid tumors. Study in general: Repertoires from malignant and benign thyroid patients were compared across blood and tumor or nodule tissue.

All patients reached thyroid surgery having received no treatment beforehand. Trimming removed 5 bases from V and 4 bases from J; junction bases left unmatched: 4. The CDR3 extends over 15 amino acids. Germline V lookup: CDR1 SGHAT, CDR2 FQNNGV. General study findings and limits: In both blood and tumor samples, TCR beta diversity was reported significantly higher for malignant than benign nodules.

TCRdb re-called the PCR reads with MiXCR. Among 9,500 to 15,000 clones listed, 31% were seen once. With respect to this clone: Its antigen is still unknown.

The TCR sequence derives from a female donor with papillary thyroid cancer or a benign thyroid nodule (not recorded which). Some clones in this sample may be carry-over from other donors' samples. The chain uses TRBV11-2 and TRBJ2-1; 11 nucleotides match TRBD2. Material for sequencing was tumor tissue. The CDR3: CASSVGTSGYNEQFF. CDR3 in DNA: TGTGCCAGCAGCGTCGGGACTAGCGGTTACAATGAGCAGTTCTTC.